This TCR beta chain derives from a study of cytomegalovirus exposure and HLA in healthy donors. The germline V gene has CDR1 MNHEY and CDR2 SVGAGI. J was trimmed by 8 bases and V by 6 bases; bases with no gene match: 7. This CDR3 is 14 amino acids long. Primers included in the PCR were 60 Vbeta and 13 Jbeta primers. The assay was immunoSEQ multiplex PCR, and TCRdb's table has in-frame clones only and misses some. In the table there are about 130,000 clones, more than 80% of which are singletons. The clonotype was recovered from a woman between 35 and 50 years old in good health and CMV-seropositive. The sequenced sample consisted of PBMCs. The chain carries TRBV6-5 and TRBJ1-4, with 9 positions matching TRBD1. DNA for the CDR3: TGTGCCAGCAGCACGACAGGGGGAGGGGAAAAACTGTTTTTT. As protein: CASSTTGGGEKLFF.